This T cell receptor (beta chain) comes out of a study of shared clonotypes between healthy human individuals. Study-wide points: Clonotype sharing among donors likely depends on sequencing depth. Among non-shared clonotypes, generation probabilities were lower than among those shared by all four donors.

Sequencing was at deep level. Generated by immunoSEQ multiplex PCR, the TCRdb table keeps only in-frame clones and is missing some. The table records approximately 1.5 million clones, around 98.5% of them present only once. On this clone: Its antigen is undetermined.

Trimming took off 4 bases at V and 6 bases at J, with 13 bases between the two ends. CDR3 length: 14 residues. Germline CDR1 and CDR2: LNHNV and YYDKDF (reference sequence). This sequence joins TRBV15 and TRBJ2-1, with a possible D match to TRBD2 (5 bases). The TCR sequence derives from a man aged 30 to 39 in good health. Sequencing was done on a sample of naive CD4+ T cells sorted from blood. The subset here: CD45RA+ positively selected. The CDR3 here is CATSIASGPNEQFF. In DNA, the CDR3 is TGTGCCACCAGCATCGCGAGCGGCCCCAATGAGCAGTTCTTC.